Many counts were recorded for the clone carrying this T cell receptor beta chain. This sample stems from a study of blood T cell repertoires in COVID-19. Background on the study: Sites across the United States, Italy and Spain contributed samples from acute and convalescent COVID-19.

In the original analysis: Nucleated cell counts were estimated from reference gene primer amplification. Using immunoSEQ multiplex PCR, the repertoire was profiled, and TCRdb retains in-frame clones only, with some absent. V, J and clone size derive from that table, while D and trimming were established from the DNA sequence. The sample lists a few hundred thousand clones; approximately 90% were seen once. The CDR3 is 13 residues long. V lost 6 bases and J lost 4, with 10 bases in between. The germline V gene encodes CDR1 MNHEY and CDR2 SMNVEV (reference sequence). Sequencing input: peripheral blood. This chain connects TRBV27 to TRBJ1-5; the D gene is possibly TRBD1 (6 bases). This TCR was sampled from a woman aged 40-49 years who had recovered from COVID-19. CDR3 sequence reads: CASSHQGNQPQHF. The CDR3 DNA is TGTGCCAGCAGCCACCAGGGGAATCAGCCCCAGCATTTT.